This entry describes one T cell receptor beta chain. Its target is not known. This sample is part of a study of post-analysis software for immune sequencing data. cDNA libraries for TCR beta contained unique molecular identifiers. Researchers reported some 500,000 cDNA molecules coming from around 1 to 10 million T cells. From the PCR reads, TCRdb called clonotypes with MiXCR, one entry per CDR3 protein. Of a few hundred thousand distinct CDR3 sequences in the sample, 36% were seen once. CDR1 is MNHEY, CDR2 SVGAGI, per germline. V lost 6 bases and J lost 1, with 9 bases in between. The CDR3 runs to 13 residues. Study-wide points: Samples from one preparation batch, clustered by F measure, grouped strongly together. Four or five TRBV segments were more frequent in patients than controls; TRBV5-6, TRBV5-1 and TRBV20-1 belonged to this group.

J is TRBJ1-1 and V is TRBV6-5, with a tentative D call TRBD1 (5 bases). What was sequenced was blood. This clonotype was sampled from a girl aged 5-17 years with multiple sclerosis. The CDR3 region is CASSHGQNTEAFF. CDR3 DNA sequence: TGTGCCAGCAGCCATGGACAGAACACTGAAGCTTTCTTT.